This T cell receptor (beta chain) derives from a study of blood T cells in healthy people across ages. A few counts support this clonotype. Its antigen remains unidentified. CDR3 length: 14 amino acids. Germline V CDR1 and CDR2: MDHEN, SYDVKM. Trimming took 5 bases from V and 8 from J; bases not matched to a gene: 8. Sample-barcoded 5' priming and a J-beta primer mix drove a second PCR of about 6 to 12 cycles. From the 5' RACE reads, TCRdb called clonotypes with MiXCR, one entry per CDR3 protein. The sample carries 1.5 million to 2 million distinct CDR3 sequences, 28% recorded once. Findings and limits, study-wide: The study lacked donor CMV status, which possibly confounded expanded clonotype changes.

Sequencing was done on a sample of blood. This chain uses TRBV28 with TRBJ1-1; 10 bases align to TRBD1. The sequence derives from a woman aged 30 to 39 in good health. The CDR3 nucleotides are TGTGCCAGCAGTAAGACAGGGGGCGACCCAGAAGCTTTCTTT. Amino acids: CASSKTGGDPEAFF.